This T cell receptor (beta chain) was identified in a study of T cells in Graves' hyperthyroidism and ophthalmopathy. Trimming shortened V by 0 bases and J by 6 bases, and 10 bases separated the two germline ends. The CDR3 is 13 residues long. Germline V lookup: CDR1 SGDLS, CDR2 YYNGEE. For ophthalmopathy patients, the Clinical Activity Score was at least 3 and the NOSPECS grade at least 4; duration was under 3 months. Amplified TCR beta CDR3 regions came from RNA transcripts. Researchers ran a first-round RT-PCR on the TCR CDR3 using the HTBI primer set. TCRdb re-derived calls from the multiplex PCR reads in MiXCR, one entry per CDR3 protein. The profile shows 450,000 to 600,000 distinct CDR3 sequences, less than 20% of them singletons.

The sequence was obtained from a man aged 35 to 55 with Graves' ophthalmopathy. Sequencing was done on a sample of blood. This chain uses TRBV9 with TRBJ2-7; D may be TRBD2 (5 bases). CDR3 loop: CASSVATGFEQYF. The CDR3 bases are TGTGCCAGCAGCGTAGCTACGGGGTTCGAGCAGTACTTC.